These 2 T cell receptor beta chains originate from one sample sequenced in a study of T cells in Graves' hyperthyroidism and ophthalmopathy. Regions amplified from RNA transcripts were the TCR beta CDR3 regions. With the HTBI primer set, the TCR CDR3 went through a first round of RT-PCR. One entry per CDR3 protein, called by TCRdb with MiXCR from the multiplex PCR reads. The data contain 340,000 or so distinct CDR3 sequences, around 23% of them singletons. The sample consisted of blood. The receptors stem from a woman between 50 and 59 years old with Graves' hyperthyroidism.

This clonotype came up many times. V and J are TRBV20-1 and TRBJ2-7; TRBD1 matches at 10 bases. V shed 5 bases, J shed 7 bases, and the junction held 5 bases outside the gene matches. The CDR3 length is 12 residues. Germline assignment: CDR1 DFQATT and CDR2 SNEGSKA (reference sequence). CDR3 sequence: CSARQGAKEQYF. The CDR3 bases are TGCAGTGCTCGACAGGGGGCGAAAGAGCAGTACTTC.

This clonotype occurred many times. The CDR3 region has the DNA TGTGCCATCAGTGATTGGGGGGGCCCCTCCTACGAGCAGTACTTC. As protein: CAISDWGGPSYEQYF. The chain is built from TRBV10-3 and TRBJ2-7, with D possibly matching TRBD2 (7 bases). The CDR3 is 15 residues long. V lost 3 bases and J 0 bases, leaving 12 bases between the germline ends. The germline CDR1 and CDR2 sequences are ENHRY and SYGVKD.